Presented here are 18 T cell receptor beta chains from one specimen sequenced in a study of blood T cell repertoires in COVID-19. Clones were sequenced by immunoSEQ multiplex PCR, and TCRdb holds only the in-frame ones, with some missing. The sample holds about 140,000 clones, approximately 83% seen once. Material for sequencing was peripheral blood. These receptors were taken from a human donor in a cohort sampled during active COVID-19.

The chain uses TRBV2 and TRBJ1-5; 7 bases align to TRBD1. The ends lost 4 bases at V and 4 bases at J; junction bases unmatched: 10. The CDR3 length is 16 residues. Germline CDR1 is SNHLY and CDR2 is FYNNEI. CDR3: CASSVRQGSMNQPQHF. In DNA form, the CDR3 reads TGTGCCAGCAGTGTTAGACAGGGATCTATGAATCAGCCCCAGCATTTT.

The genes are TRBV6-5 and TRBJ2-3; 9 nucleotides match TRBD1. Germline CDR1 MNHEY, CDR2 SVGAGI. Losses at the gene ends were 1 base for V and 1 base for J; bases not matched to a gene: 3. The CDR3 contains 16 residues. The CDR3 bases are TGTGCCAGCAGTTACTACAGGGGGCCTGGCACAGATACGCAGTATTTT. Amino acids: CASSYYRGPGTDTQYF.

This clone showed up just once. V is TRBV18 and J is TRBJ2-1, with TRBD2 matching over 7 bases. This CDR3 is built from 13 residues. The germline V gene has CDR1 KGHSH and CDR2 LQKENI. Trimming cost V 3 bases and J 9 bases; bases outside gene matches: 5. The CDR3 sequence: CASSPGREREQFF. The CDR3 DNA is TGTGCCAGCTCACCGGGGCGGGAGCGTGAGCAGTTCTTC. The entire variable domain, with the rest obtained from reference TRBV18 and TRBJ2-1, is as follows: NAGVMQNPRHLVRRRGQEARLRCSPMKGHSHVYWYRQLPEEGLKFMVYLQKENIIDESGMPKERFSAEFPKEGPSILRIQQVVRGDSAAYFCASSPGREREQFFGPGTRLTVL.

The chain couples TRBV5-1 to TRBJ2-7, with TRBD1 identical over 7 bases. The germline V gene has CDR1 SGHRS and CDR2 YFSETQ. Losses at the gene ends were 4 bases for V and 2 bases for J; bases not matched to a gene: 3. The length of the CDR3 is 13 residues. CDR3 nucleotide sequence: TGCGCCAGCAGCGTCGGACAGGCCTACGAGCAGTACTTC. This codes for CASSVGQAYEQYF.

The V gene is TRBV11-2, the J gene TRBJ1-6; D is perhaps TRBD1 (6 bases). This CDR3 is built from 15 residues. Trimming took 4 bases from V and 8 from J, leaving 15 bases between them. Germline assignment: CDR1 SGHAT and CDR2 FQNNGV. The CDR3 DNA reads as TGTGCCAGCAGCTCCCAGAACAGGGTTGATTCACCCCTCCACTTT. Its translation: CASSSQNRVDSPLHF.

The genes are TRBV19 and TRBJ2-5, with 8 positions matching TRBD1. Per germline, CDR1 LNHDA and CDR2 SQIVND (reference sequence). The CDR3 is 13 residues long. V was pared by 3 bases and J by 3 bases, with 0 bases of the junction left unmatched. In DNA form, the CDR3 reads TGTGCCAGTAGTATGGACAGGGAAGAGACCCAGTACTTC. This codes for CASSMDREETQYF.

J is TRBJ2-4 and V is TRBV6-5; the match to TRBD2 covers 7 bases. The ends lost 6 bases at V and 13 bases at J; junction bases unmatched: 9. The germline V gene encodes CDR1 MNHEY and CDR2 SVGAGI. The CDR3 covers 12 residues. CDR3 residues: CASSQAGNPQYF. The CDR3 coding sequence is TGTGCCAGCAGCCAAGCGGGGAATCCGCAGTACTTC.

The CDR3: CASSIAAGKSYEQYF. CDR3 coding DNA: TGTGCCAGTAGTATAGCGGCGGGTAAATCCTACGAGCAGTACTTC. V and J are TRBV19 and TRBJ2-7, with D maybe TRBD2 (5 bases). The CDR3 spans 15 residues. Germline lookup yields CDR1 LNHDA and CDR2 SQIVND (reference sequence). V was trimmed by 1 base and J by 1 base, leaving 11 bases between them. Full variable domain (rest looked up from reference TRBV19 and TRBJ2-7): DGGITQSPKYLFRKEGQNVTLSCEQNLNHDAMYWYRQDPGQGLRLIYYSQIVNDFQKGDIAEGYSVSREKKESFPLTVTSAQKNPTAFYLCASSIAAGKSYEQYFGPGTRLTVT.

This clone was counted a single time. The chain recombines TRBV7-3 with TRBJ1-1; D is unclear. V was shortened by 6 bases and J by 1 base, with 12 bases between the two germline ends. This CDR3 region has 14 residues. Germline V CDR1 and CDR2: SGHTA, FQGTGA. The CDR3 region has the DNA TGTGCCAGCAGGATACCGCGGGGGAACACTGAAGCTTTCTTT. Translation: CASRIPRGNTEAFF.

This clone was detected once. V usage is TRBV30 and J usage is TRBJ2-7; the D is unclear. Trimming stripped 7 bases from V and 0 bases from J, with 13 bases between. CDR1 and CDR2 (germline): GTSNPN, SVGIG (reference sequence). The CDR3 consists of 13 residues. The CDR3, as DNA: TGTGCCTCAGGCTACGAAAGCTCCTACGAGCAGTACTTC. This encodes CASGYESSYEQYF.

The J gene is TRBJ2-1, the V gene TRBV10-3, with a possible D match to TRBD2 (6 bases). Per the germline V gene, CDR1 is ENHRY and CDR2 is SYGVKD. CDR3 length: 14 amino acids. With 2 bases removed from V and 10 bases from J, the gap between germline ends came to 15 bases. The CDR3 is CAISETGGVREQFF. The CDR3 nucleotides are TGTGCCATCAGTGAGACTGGCGGGGTCCGGGAGCAGTTCTTC.

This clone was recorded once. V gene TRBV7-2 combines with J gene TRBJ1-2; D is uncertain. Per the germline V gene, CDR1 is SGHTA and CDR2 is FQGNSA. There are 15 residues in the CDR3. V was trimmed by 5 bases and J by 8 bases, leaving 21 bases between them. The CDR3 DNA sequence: TGTGCCAGCAGCAGCGACGGCCTCCGGGCGGGCGGCTACACCTTC. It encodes CASSSDGLRAGGYTF. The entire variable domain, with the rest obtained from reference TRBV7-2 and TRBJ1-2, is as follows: GAGVSQSPSNKVTEKGKDVELRCDPISGHTALYWYRQSLGQGLEFLIYFQGNSAPDKSGLPSDRFSAERTGGSVSTLTIQRTQQEDSAVYLCASSSDGLRAGGYTFGSGTRLTVV.

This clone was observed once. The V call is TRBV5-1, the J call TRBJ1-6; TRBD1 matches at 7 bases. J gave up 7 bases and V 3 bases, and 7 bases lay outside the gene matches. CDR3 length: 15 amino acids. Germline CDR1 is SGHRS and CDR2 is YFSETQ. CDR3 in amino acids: CASSSGGQINSPLHF. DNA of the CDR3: TGCGCCAGCAGCTCAGGGGGACAGATAAATTCACCCCTCCACTTT.

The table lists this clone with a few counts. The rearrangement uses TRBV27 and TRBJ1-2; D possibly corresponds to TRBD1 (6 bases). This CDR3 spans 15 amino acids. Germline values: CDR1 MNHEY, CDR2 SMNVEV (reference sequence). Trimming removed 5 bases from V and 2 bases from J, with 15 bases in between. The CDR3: CASSPQGTPNYGYTF. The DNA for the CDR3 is TGTGCCAGCAGTCCTCAGGGGACACCGAACTATGGCTACACCTTC.

CDR3 amino acids: CASSGGSSPLHF. Written as DNA, the CDR3 is TGTGCCAGCAGCGGCGGGAGTTCACCCCTCCACTTT. V is TRBV3-1 (or the pseudogene TRBV3-2) and J is TRBJ1-6, with D hard to call. V shed 5 bases and J shed 9 bases, with 8 bases lying between them. The V gene's germline CDR1 is LGHDT and CDR2 YNNKEL (reference sequence). The CDR3 length is 12 residues.

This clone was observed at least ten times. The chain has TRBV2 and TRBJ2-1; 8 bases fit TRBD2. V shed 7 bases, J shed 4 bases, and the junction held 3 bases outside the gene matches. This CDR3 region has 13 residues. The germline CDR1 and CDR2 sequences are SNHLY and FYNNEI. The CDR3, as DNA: TGTGCCAGCAAGACTAGCGAGTACAATGAGCAGTTCTTC. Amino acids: CASKTSEYNEQFF.

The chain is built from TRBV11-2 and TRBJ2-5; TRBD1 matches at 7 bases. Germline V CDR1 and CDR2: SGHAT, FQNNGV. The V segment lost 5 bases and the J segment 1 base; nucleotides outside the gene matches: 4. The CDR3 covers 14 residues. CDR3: CASSPGTVQETQYF. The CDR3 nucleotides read TGTGCCAGCAGCCCCGGGACAGTCCAAGAGACCCAGTACTTC. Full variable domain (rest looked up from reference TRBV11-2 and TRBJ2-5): EAGVAQSPRYKIIEKRQSVAFWCNPISGHATLYWYQQILGQGPKLLIQFQNNGVVDDSQLPKDRFSAERLKGVDSTLKIQPAKLEDSAVYLCASSPGTVQETQYFGPGTRLLVL.

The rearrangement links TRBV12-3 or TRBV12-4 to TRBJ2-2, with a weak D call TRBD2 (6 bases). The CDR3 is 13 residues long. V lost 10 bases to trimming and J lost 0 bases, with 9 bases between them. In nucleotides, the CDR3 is TGTGCCACGGGACTGACGAACACCGGGGAGCTGTTTTTT. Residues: CATGLTNTGELFF.